These 9 T cell receptor beta chains originate from one sample sequenced in a study of cytomegalovirus exposure and HLA in healthy donors. The PCR ran on 60 Vbeta and 13 Jbeta primers. Profiled with immunoSEQ multiplex PCR; TCRdb holds only in-frame clones, not every one. The sample yields under 200,000 clones, approximately 70% seen once. The source material was PBMCs. These receptors came from a woman aged 40-49 years in good health and CMV-seropositive.

The rearrangement uses TRBV5-1 and TRBJ2-3; perhaps TRBD2 as D (6 bases). This CDR3 region has 12 residues. Germline CDR1 is SGHRS and CDR2 is YFSETQ. Trimming took off 5 bases at V and 6 bases at J, with 10 bases between the two ends. CDR3 bases: TGCGCCAGCAGGGAGGGATCGGATACGCAGTATTTT. Encoded protein: CASREGSDTQYF.

This clone was observed a few times. The chain couples TRBV5-1 to TRBJ2-2, with D possibly matching TRBD1 (6 bases). Deletions cut 2 bases from V and 2 bases from J, with 13 bases between. Germline V gene sequence: CDR1 SGHRS, CDR2 YFSETQ. The CDR3 extends over 16 amino acids. CDR3 nucleotide sequence: TGCGCCAGCAGCTTAATGGGACACCAAAACACCGGGGAGCTGTTTTTT. Its protein is CASSLMGHQNTGELFF.

The chain employs TRBV27 and TRBJ1-2, with TRBD1 matching 10 bases. The CDR3 is 14 amino acids. Per the germline V gene, CDR1 is MNHEY and CDR2 is SMNVEV (reference sequence). V lost 5 bases, J lost 8 bases, and 8 bases stayed unmatched. CDR3 sequence (DNA): TGTGCCAGCAGTCCGAGGGGACAGGGGAGGGGCTACACCTTC. Translated: CASSPRGQGRGYTF.

CDR3 sequence reads: CASSTELARPGELFF. DNA of the CDR3: TGTGCCAGTAGTACAGAACTAGCGCGGCCCGGGGAGCTGTTTTTT. V is TRBV19 and J is TRBJ2-2; 7 nucleotides agree with TRBD2. This CDR3 comprises 15 residues. V was pared by 4 bases and J by 6 bases, with 8 bases of the junction left unmatched. Germline CDR1 is LNHDA and CDR2 is SQIVND (reference sequence).

The V gene is TRBV5-4, the J gene TRBJ2-5; 9 bases align to TRBD2. The germline V gene has CDR1 SGHNT and CDR2 YYREEE (reference sequence). V shed 3 bases, J shed 1 base, and the junction held 4 bases outside the gene matches. This CDR3 spans 15 amino acids. The CDR3 loop is CASSSAGGRQETQYF. The CDR3 nucleotides read TGTGCCAGCAGCTCTGCGGGGGGGCGCCAAGAGACCCAGTACTTC.

V gene TRBV5-4 combines with J gene TRBJ2-3; a possible D gene is TRBD2 (6 bases). Germline V CDR1 and CDR2: SGHNT, YYREEE (reference sequence). The CDR3 sequence is 15 residues long. The ends were cut back, 3 bases at V and 5 bases at J, with 16 bases in the middle. The CDR3 loop is CASSSHLAQGDTQYF. CDR3 nucleotides: TGTGCCAGCAGCTCCCATCTAGCGCAGGGAGATACGCAGTATTTT.

This clone was detected only a few times. The J gene is TRBJ1-5, the V gene TRBV4-1, with D maybe TRBD1 (5 bases). V lost 3 bases and J 5 bases, leaving 17 bases between the germline ends. CDR3 size: 16 residues. In germline, CDR1 is MGHRA, CDR2 YSYEKL. The CDR3 region is CASSQVGVDKYQPQHF. Written as DNA, the CDR3 is TGCGCCAGCAGCCAGGTGGGCGTGGACAAATATCAGCCCCAGCATTTT.

The gene calls are TRBV2 and TRBJ2-1, with 8 nucleotides matching TRBD2. The CDR3 is 13 residues long. V trimming: 11 bases; J trimming: 7 bases; junction bases outside the gene matches: 10. Germline-derived CDR1 and CDR2 are SNHLY and FYNNEI. CDR3 DNA sequence: TGTGCCTCCCGGGAGGGGGGGGGTAATGAGCAGTTCTTC. Translating it yields CASREGGGNEQFF.

J is TRBJ1-1 and V is TRBV5-1, with D maybe TRBD1 (5 bases). The CDR3 runs to 15 residues. Trimming took 5 bases from V and 3 from J, leaving 17 bases between them. Germline V CDR1 and CDR2: SGHRS, YFSETQ. CDR3 sequence (DNA): TGCGCCAGCAGGGCAGGGCTGCATCGGGACACTGAAGCTTTCTTT. It yields the protein CASRAGLHRDTEAFF.